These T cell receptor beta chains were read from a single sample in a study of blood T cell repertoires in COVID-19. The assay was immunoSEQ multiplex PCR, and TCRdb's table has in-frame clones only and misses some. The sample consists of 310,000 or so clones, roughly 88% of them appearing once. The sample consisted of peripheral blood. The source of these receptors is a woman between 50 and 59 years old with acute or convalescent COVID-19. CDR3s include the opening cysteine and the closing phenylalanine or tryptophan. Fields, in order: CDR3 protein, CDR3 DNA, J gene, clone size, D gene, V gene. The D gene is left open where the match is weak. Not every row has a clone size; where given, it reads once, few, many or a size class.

CDR3: CASSEYDSSGNTIYF
DNA: TGTGCCAGCAGTGAATATGACAGCTCTGGAAACACCATATATTTT
J: TRBJ1-3
size: few
D: NA
V: TRBV6-1

CDR3: CASSPPAPGVRLPYEQYF
DNA: TGTGCCAGCTCACCACCCGCTCCGGGGGTTAGGCTTCCCTACGAGCAGTACTTC
J: TRBJ2-7
size: NA
D: NA
V: TRBV18

CDR3: CASSNDGNYGYTF
DNA: TGTGCCAGCAGTAACGACGGGAACTATGGCTACACCTTC
J: TRBJ1-2
size: NA
D: NA
V: TRBV6-2/TRBV6-3

CDR3: CASSYRGGTGELFF
DNA: TGTGCCAGCAGCTACAGGGGAGGCACCGGGGAGCTGTTTTTT
J: TRBJ2-2
size: NA
D: NA
V: TRBV5-6

CDR3: CASSRSGGDGYTF
DNA: TGTGCCAGCAGTCGGTCAGGGGGCGATGGCTACACCTTC
J: TRBJ1-2
size: few
D: TRBD1
V: TRBV27

CDR3: CASSLTRLSYEQYF
DNA: TGTGCCAGCAGCTTAACGCGGCTCTCCTACGAGCAGTACTTC
J: TRBJ2-7
size: NA
D: NA
V: TRBV7-2

CDR3: CASTRNSDNEQFF
DNA: TGTGCCAGCACCCGTAATAGTGACAATGAGCAGTTCTTC
J: TRBJ2-1
size: NA
D: NA
V: TRBV2

CDR3: CASSTHRDRLYEQYF
DNA: TGTGCCAGCAGCACCCACCGGGACAGGCTCTACGAGCAGTACTTC
J: TRBJ2-7
size: few
D: TRBD1
V: TRBV7-9

CDR3: CASSSYRGRWDEQFF
DNA: TGTGCCAGCAGCTCTTACAGGGGGCGCTGGGATGAGCAGTTCTTC
J: TRBJ2-1
size: NA
D: TRBD1
V: TRBV27

CDR3: CASSEGGTMSTEAFF
DNA: TGTGCCAGCAGTGAAGGCGGCACAATGAGCACTGAAGCTTTCTTT
J: TRBJ1-1
size: NA
D: NA
V: TRBV6-1

CDR3: CAWSVGGTQYF
DNA: TGTGCCTGGAGTGTAGGGGGGACCCAGTACTTC
J: TRBJ2-5
size: NA
D: NA
V: TRBV30